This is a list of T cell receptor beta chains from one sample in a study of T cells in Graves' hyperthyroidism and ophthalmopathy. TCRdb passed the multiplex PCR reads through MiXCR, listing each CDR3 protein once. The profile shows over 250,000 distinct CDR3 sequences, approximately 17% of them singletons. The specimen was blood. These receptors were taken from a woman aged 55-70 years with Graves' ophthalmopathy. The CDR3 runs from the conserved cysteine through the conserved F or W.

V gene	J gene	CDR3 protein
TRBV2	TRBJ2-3	CASGPQYAGGGDTQYF
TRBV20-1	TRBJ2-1	CSARGTSGGPRYNEQFF
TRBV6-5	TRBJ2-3	CASSYSFASTDTQYF
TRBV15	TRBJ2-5	CATSRGKRGEETQYF
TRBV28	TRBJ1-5	CASRQGNSNQPQHF
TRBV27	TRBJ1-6	CASRNLPGTLHF
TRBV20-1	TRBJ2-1	CRVTSGSSYNEQFF
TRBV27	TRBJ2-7	CASSFMPWGDEQYF
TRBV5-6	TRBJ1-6	CASSFRGAGRDSPLHF
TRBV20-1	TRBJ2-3	CSARDLSSGGATDTQYF
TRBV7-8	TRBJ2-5	CASSPSRGRVAQETQYF
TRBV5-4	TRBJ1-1	CASRGFGRNTEAFF
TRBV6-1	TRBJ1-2	CASSDRAGGYTF
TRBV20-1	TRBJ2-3	CSARDSTSGSADTQYF
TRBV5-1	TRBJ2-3	CASRPAGGPQDTQYF
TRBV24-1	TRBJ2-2	CATSGPEQGAGELFF
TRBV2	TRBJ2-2	CASSVERSNTGELFF
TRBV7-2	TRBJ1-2	CASSSQGAAGYTF
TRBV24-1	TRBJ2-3	CATSDLVPDTQYF
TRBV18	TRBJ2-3	CASSRYYAETSTDTQYF
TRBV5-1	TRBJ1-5	CASSDGQGSLGQPQHF
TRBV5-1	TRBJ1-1	CASTLAGSPNTEAFF
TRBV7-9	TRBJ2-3	CASSWGTGTRAPDTQYF
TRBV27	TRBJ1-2	CASSRRNFKYGYTF
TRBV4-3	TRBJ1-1	CASSQVGPSTEAFF
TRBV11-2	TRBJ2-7	CASSPRGGSLHEQYF
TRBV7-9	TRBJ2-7	CASSPRWSYEQYF
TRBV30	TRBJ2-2	CAQDRENTGELFF
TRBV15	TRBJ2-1	CATSRVAGVYEQFF
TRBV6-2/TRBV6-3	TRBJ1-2	CASSYWRILGYGYTF
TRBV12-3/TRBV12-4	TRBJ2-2	CASRTGGYTGELFF
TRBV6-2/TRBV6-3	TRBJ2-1	CASNRAGGTYNEQFF
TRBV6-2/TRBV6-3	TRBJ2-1	CASSYGTSSNEQFF
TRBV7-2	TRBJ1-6	CASSGGRGPRSPLHF
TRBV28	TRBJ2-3	CASSFSDRGRDTQYF
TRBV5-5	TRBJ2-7	CASSTSGAVTYEQYF
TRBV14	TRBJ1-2	CASSRDNYGYTF
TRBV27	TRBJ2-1	CASKKVVGANYNEQFF
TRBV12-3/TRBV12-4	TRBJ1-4	CASNYQGAGEKLFF
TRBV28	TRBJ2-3	CASSLAGGRTDTQYF
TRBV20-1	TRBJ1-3	CSAQDRRHSGNTIYF
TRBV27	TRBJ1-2	CASSLSVLPGGNYGYTF